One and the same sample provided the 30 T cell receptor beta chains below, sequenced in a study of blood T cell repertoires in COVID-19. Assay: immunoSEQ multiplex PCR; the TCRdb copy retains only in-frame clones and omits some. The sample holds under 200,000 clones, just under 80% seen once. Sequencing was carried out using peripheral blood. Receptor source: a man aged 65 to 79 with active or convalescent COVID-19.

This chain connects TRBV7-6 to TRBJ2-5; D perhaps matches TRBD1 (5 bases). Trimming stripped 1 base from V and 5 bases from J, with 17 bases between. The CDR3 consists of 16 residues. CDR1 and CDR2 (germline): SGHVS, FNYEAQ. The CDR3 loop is CASSLENRGVQETQYF. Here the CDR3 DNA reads TGTGCCAGCAGCTTAGAAAATAGGGGCGTCCAGGAGACCCAGTACTTC.

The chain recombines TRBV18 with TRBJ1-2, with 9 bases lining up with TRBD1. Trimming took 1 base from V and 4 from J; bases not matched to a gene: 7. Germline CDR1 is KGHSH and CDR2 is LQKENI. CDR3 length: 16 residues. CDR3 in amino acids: CASSPRQTGGAYGYTF. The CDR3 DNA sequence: TGTGCCAGCTCACCACGGCAGACAGGGGGTGCCTATGGCTACACCTTC.

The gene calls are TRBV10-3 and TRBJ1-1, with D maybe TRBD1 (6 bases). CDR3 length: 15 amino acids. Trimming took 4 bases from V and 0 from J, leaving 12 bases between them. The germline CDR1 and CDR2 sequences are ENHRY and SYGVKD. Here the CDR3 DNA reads TGTGCCATCAGTGGGGGCGGGGGCATGAACACTGAAGCTTTCTTT. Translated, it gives CAISGGGGMNTEAFF.

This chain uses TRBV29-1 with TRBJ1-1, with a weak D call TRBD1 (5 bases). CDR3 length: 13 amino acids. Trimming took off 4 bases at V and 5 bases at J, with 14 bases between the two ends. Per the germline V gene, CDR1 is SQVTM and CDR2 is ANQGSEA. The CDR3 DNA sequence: TGCAGCGTTGGGCGGCCGGAGGGGACTGAAGCTTTCTTT. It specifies CSVGRPEGTEAFF.

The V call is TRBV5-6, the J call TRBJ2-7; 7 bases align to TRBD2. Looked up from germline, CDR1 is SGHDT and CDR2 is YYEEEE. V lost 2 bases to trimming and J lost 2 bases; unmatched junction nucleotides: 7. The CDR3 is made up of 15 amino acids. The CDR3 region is CASSFGGSGTYEQYF. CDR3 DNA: TGTGCCAGCAGCTTCGGCGGGAGCGGAACCTACGAGCAGTACTTC.

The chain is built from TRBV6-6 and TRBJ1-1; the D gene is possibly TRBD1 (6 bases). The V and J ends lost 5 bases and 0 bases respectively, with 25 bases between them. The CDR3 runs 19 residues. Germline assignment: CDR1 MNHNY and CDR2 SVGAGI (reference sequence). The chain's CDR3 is CASSQLIGNRDRVNTEAFF. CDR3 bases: TGTGCCAGCAGTCAACTGATAGGAAACAGGGATCGGGTGAACACTGAAGCTTTCTTT.

The CDR3 bases are TGCGCCAGCAGCCCCGGGGACAGGGTGGTCAGGAACACTGAAGCTTTCTTT. Translation: CASSPGDRVVRNTEAFF. This chain uses TRBV4-1 with TRBJ1-1, with 9 positions matching TRBD1. The germline CDR1 and CDR2 sequences are MGHRA and YSYEKL. This CDR3 comprises 17 residues. V lost 4 bases to trimming and J lost 1 base; unmatched junction nucleotides: 10.

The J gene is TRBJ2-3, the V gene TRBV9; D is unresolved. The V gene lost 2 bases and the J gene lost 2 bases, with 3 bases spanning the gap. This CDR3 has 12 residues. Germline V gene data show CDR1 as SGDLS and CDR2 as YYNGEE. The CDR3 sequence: CASSVLTDTQYF. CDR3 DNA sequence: TGTGCCAGCAGCGTCCTCACAGATACGCAGTATTTT.

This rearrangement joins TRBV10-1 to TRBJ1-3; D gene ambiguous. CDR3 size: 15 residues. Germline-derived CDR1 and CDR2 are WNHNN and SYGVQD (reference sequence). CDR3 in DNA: TGCGCTACCTCCCGCGGCGTCCACTCTGGAAACACCATATATTTT. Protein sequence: CATSRGVHSGNTIYF.

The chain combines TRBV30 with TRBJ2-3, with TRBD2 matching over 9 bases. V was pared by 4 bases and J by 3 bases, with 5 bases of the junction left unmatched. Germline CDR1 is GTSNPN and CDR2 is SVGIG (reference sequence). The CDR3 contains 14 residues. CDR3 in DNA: TGTGCCTGGAATGCGGGACTAGCAACAGATACGCAGTATTTT. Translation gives CAWNAGLATDTQYF.

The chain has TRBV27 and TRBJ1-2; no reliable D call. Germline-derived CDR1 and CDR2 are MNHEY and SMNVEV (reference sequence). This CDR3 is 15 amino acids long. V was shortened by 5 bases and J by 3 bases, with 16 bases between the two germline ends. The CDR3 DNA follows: TGTGCCAGCAGTCCCCTTCGGGCGGGAGACTATGGCTACACCTTC. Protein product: CASSPLRAGDYGYTF.

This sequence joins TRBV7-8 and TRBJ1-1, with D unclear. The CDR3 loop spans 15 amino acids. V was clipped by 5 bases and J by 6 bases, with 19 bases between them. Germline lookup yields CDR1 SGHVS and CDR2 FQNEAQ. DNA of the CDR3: TGTGCCAGCAGCCAAAGCCGAGACTCAGTCTCTGAAGCTTTCTTT. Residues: CASSQSRDSVSEAFF.

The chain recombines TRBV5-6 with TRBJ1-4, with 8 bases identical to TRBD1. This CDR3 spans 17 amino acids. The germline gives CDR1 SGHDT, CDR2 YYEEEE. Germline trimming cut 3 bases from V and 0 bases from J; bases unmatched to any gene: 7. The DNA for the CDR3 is TGTGCCAGCAGCTGGACAGGGTGGGGAACAACTAATGAAAAACTGTTTTTT. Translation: CASSWTGWGTTNEKLFF.

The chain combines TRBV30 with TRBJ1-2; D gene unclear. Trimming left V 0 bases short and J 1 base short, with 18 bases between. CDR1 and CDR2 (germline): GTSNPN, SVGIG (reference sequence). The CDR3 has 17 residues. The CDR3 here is CAWSVQIYSGLNYGYTF. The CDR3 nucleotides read TGTGCCTGGAGTGTACAAATATATTCAGGACTTAACTATGGCTACACCTTC.

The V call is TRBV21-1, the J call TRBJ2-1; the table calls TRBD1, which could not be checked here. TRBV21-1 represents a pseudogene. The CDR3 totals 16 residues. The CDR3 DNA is TGTGCCAGCAGCAACCACGACAGGGGCAAAGTCAATGAGCAGTTCTTC. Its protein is CASSNHDRGKVNEQFF.

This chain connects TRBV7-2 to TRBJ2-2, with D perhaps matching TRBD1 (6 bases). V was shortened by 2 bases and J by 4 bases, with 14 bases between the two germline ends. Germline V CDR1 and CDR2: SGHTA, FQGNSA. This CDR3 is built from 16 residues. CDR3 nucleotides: TGTGCCAGCAGCTTAACCGGGACACCGATCACCGGGGAGCTGTTTTTT. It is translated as CASSLTGTPITGELFF.

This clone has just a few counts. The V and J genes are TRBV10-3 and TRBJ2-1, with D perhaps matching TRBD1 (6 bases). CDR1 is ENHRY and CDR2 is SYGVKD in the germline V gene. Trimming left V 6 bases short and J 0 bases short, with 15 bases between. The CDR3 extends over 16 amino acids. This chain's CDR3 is CAISDRTGNSYNEQFF. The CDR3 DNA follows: TGTGCCATCAGCGACAGGACTGGAAACTCCTACAATGAGCAGTTCTTC.

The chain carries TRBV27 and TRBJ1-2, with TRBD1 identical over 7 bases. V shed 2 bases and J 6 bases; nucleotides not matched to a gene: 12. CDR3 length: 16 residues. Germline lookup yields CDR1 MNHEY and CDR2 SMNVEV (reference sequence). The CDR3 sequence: CASSLSWDRVRNGYTF. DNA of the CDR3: TGTGCCAGCAGTTTAAGTTGGGACAGAGTGAGGAATGGCTACACCTTC.

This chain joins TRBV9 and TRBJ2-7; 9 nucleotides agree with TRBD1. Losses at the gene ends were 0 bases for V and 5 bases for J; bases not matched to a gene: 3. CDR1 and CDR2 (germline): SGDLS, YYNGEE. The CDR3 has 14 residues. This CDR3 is CASSVEQGANEQYF. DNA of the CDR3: TGTGCCAGCAGCGTAGAACAGGGGGCTAACGAGCAGTACTTC.

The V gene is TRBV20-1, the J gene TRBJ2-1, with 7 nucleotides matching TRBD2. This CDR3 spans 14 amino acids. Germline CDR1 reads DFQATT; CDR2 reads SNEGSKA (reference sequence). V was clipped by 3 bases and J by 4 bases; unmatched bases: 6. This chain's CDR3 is CSASGPGGYNEQFF. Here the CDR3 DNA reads TGCAGTGCTAGTGGTCCGGGGGGATACAATGAGCAGTTCTTC.

The CDR3 nucleotides read TGTGCCAGCTCCGGGACAGAGAACACCGGGGAGCTGTTTTTT. Its translation is CASSGTENTGELFF. The chain recombines TRBV18 with TRBJ2-2; 7 nucleotides match TRBD1. The CDR3 is 14 amino acids. After removal of 6 bases from V and 1 base from J, the junction contained 2 bases not matched to a gene. CDR1 is KGHSH, CDR2 LQKENI, per germline.

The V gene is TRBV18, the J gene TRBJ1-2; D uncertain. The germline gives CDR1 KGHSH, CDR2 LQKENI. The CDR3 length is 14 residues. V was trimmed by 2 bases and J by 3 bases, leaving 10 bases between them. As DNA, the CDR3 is TGTGCCAGCTCACCAGATGAGACACACTATGGCTACACCTTC. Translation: CASSPDETHYGYTF.

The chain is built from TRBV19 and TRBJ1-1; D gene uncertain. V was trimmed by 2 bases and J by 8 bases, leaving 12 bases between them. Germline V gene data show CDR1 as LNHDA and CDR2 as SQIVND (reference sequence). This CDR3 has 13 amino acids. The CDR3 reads CASSITTIGEAFF. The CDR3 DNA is TGTGCCAGTAGTATAACGACAATTGGGGAAGCTTTCTTT. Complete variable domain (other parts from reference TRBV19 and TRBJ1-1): DGGITQSPKYLFRKEGQNVTLSCEQNLNHDAMYWYRQDPGQGLRLIYYSQIVNDFQKGDIAEGYSVSREKKESFPLTVTSAQKNPTAFYLCASSITTIGEAFFGQGTRLTVV.

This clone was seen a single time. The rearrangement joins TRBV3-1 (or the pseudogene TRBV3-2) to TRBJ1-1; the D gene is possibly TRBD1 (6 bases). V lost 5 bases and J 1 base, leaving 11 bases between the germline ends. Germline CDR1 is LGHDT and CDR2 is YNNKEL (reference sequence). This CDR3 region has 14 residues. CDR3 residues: CASSTGQTNTEAFF. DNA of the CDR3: TGTGCCAGCAGCACCGGACAGACGAACACTGAAGCTTTCTTT.

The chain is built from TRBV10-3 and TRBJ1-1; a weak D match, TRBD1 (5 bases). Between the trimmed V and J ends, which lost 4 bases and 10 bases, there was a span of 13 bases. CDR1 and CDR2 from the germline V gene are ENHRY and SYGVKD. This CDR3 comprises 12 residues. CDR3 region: CAISASLDRAFF. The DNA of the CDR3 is TGTGCCATCAGTGCGTCTTTAGACAGAGCTTTCTTT.

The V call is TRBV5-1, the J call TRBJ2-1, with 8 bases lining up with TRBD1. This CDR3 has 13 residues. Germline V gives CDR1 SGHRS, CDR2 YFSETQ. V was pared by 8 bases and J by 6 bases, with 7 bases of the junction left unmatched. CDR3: CASRTGLGNEQFF. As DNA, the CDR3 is TGCGCCAGTCGGACAGGGCTAGGCAATGAGCAGTTCTTC.

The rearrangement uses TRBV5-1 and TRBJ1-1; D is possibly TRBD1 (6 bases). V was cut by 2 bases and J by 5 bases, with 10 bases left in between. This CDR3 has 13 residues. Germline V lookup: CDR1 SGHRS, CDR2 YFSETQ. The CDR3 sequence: CASSLTGRTEAFF. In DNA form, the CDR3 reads TGCGCCAGCAGCTTAACAGGGAGAACTGAAGCTTTCTTT.

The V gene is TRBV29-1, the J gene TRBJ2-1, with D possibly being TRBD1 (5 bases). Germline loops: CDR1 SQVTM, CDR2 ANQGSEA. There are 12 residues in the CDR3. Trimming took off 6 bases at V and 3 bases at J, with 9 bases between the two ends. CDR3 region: CSVGQGYNEQFF. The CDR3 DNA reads TGCAGCGTGGGCCAGGGCTACAATGAGCAGTTCTTC.

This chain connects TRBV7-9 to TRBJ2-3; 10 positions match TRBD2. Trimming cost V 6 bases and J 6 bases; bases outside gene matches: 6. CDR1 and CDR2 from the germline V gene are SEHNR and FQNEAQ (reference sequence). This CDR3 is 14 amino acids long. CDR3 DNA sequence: TGTGCCAGCAGTACCGGGACTAGCGCCGATACGCAGTATTTT. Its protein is CASSTGTSADTQYF.

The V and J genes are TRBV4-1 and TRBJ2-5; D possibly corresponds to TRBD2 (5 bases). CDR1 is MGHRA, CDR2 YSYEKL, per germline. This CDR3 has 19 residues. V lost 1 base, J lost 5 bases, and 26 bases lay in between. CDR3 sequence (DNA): TGCGCCAGCAGCCAAGTGGGTCGGGGAACCGTTAGTAGGATGGAGACCCAGTACTTC. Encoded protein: CASSQVGRGTVSRMETQYF.